The clone carrying this T cell receptor beta chain was recorded many times. With 0 bases removed from V and 0 bases from J, the gap between germline ends came to 12 bases. This CDR3 region has 17 residues. TCRdb called the RT-PCR reads again in MiXCR, with one record for every CDR3 protein. This table holds about 680,000 distinct CDR3 sequences, over 12% found once. The sample was memory CD4+ T cells from blood. This TCR was recovered from a female donor in good health, serving as a healthy control. The chain links TRBV12-3 or TRBV12-4 to TRBJ2-1, with D perhaps matching TRBD2 (5 bases). The CDR3 region has the DNA TGTGCCAGCAGTTTAGCGCAAAGTGGGAGCTCCTACAATGAGCAGTTCTTC. Its protein product is CASSLAQSGSSYNEQFF.